These 32 T cell receptor beta chains share one sample of origin, sequenced in a study of blood T cell repertoires in COVID-19. Produced via immunoSEQ multiplex PCR; TCRdb's table is partial and in-frame only. This table holds 200,000 to 250,000 clones, less than 85% found once. Sequenced sample: peripheral blood. The receptors stem from a woman older than 75 with acute or convalescent COVID-19.

J is TRBJ1-6 and V is TRBV10-3; D may be TRBD1 (5 bases). This CDR3 spans 12 amino acids. Between the trimmed V and J ends, which lost 8 bases and 6 bases, there was a span of 8 bases. CDR1 ENHRY and CDR2 SYGVKD come from the germline V gene. The CDR3 spells CAIRDFNSPLHF. Here the CDR3 DNA reads TGTGCCATCCGGGACTTTAATTCACCCCTCCACTTT.

The chain couples TRBV3-1 (or the pseudogene TRBV3-2) to TRBJ1-2, with D possibly being TRBD1 (5 bases). The V end was cut by 7 bases, the J end by 8 bases, with 17 bases between. CDR3 length: 13 amino acids. Germline V lookup: CDR1 LGHDT, CDR2 YNNKEL (reference sequence). CDR3 nucleotide sequence: TGTGCCAGCAAGGTCTGGCAGGGTGAGGGCTACACCTTC. This translates into CASKVWQGEGYTF.

The rearrangement uses TRBV27 and TRBJ1-4; 7 bases agree with TRBD1. This CDR3 has 16 amino acids. Germline CDR1 and CDR2: MNHEY and SMNVEV (reference sequence). Unmatched junction bases numbered 8, after V lost 7 bases and J lost 0 bases. CDR3 sequence: CASKRTGASTNEKLFF. CDR3 in DNA: TGTGCCAGCAAGAGGACAGGCGCCTCAACTAATGAAAAACTGTTTTTT.

The V gene is TRBV2, the J gene TRBJ1-3; perhaps TRBD1 as D (5 bases). Germline V gene lookup returns CDR1 SNHLY and CDR2 FYNNEI. V lost 5 bases and J 4 bases, leaving 6 bases between the germline ends. CDR3 length: 12 residues. Written as DNA, the CDR3 is TGTGCCAGCAGTTCAGGGGGAAACACCATATATTTT. It specifies CASSSGGNTIYF.

This chain connects TRBV19 to TRBJ1-5, with D maybe TRBD1 (6 bases). The V gene lost 7 bases and the J gene lost 6 bases, with 19 bases spanning the gap. From germline, CDR1 is LNHDA and CDR2 SQIVND (reference sequence). CDR3 size: 15 residues. Here the CDR3 reads CASTDRAGDGQPQHF. The CDR3 nucleotides read TGTGCCAGTACCGATCGGGCAGGGGATGGTCAGCCCCAGCATTTT.

This chain joins TRBV10-3 and TRBJ2-1; 10 nucleotides agree with TRBD2. Germline CDR1 reads ENHRY; CDR2 reads SYGVKD. This CDR3 contains 14 residues. V was clipped by 7 bases and J by 9 bases; unmatched bases: 9. CDR3 DNA sequence: TGTGCCATCACCAAAGGGAGCGGGGGGGGTGAGCAGTTCTTC. It codes for CAITKGSGGGEQFF.

CDR3 residues: CSVQGLIGNTIYF. The CDR3, as DNA: TGCAGCGTTCAGGGTTTAATTGGAAACACCATATATTTT. V and J are TRBV29-1 and TRBJ1-3; TRBD1 is a possible D gene (5 bases). Trimming removed 5 bases at V and 3 bases at J, with 11 bases between. Germline V lookup: CDR1 SQVTM, CDR2 ANQGSEA. The CDR3 totals 13 residues.

This clone appeared a single time. This chain links TRBV29-1 with TRBJ1-1, with 8 bases identical to TRBD1. Losses at the gene ends were 5 bases for V and 5 bases for J; bases not matched to a gene: 7. There are 13 residues in the CDR3. Germline CDR1 reads SQVTM; CDR2 reads ANQGSEA. CDR3 sequence: CSVNRGSRTEAFF. DNA of the CDR3: TGCAGCGTTAACAGGGGGTCAAGGACTGAAGCTTTCTTT.

The chain links TRBV18 to TRBJ1-1, with D uncertain. The CDR3 has 13 residues. Germline assignment: CDR1 KGHSH and CDR2 LQKENI. V lost 8 bases and J lost 2, with 12 bases in between. The CDR3 DNA reads TGTGCCAGCCTGCTACGACAAAACACTGAAGCTTTCTTT. Translated: CASLLRQNTEAFF.

The V call is TRBV18, the J call TRBJ2-7, with a possible D match to TRBD2 (6 bases). The CDR3 consists of 15 residues. Per the germline V gene, CDR1 is KGHSH and CDR2 is LQKENI. Trimming took off 2 bases at V and 1 base at J, with 12 bases between the two ends. The CDR3 nucleotides read TGTGCCAGCTCACCAGGGACTCAGGGATCCTACGAGCAGTACTTC. This encodes CASSPGTQGSYEQYF.

V usage is TRBV11-3 and J usage is TRBJ2-7; D not resolved. V was shortened by 1 base and J by 3 bases, with 7 bases between the two germline ends. Germline lookup yields CDR1 SGHNT and CDR2 YENEEA. The CDR3 extends over 13 amino acids. The CDR3, as DNA: TGTGCCAGCAGCTTAGCCGAGATCTACGAGCAGTACTTC. The encoded protein is CASSLAEIYEQYF.

V is TRBV3-1 (or the pseudogene TRBV3-2) and J is TRBJ1-1, with D possibly matching TRBD1 (6 bases). CDR3 length: 16 residues. Germline V lookup: CDR1 LGHDT, CDR2 YNNKEL (reference sequence). Between the trimmed V and J ends, which lost 4 bases and 1 base, there was a span of 16 bases. Written as DNA, the CDR3 is TGTGCCAGCAGCCGAATCAGGGGACACGCGAACACTGAAGCTTTCTTT. Its protein is CASSRIRGHANTEAFF.

This clone was seen a single time. The V and J genes are TRBV5-1 and TRBJ2-1, with D possibly TRBD1 on 6 matching bases. Germline V lookup: CDR1 SGHRS, CDR2 YFSETQ. This CDR3 is 13 amino acids long. Trimming took off 3 bases at V and 5 bases at J, with 9 bases between the two ends. The CDR3 is CASSWGRNNEQFF. CDR3 nucleotides: TGCGCCAGCAGCTGGGGGCGGAACAATGAGCAGTTCTTC.

In this sample, this clone turned up once. This rearrangement joins TRBV5-1 to TRBJ2-1; 7 bases are a match to TRBD2. In germline, CDR1 is SGHRS, CDR2 YFSETQ. J lost 3 bases, V lost 4 bases, and 7 bases had no gene match. The CDR3 length is 15 residues. CDR3 nucleotides: TGCGCCAGCAGCAGGGCGGGGGTCGACTACAATGAGCAGTTCTTC. Translation gives CASSRAGVDYNEQFF.

V usage is TRBV5-6 and J usage is TRBJ2-1, with a weak D call TRBD1 (5 bases). The V and J ends lost 1 base and 3 bases respectively, with 11 bases between them. CDR1 is SGHDT and CDR2 is YYEEEE in the germline V gene. There are 15 residues in the CDR3. The CDR3 is CASSLRQSIYNEQFF. As DNA, the CDR3 is TGTGCCAGCAGCTTGAGACAGTCCATCTACAATGAGCAGTTCTTC.

The CDR3 bases are TGCGCCAGCAGCTCATGGGGTCTCAGCGGGGATCGGGAGCAGTACTTC. Protein sequence: CASSSWGLSGDREQYF. The chain joins TRBV5-1 to TRBJ2-7; 7 nucleotides align to TRBD2. Germline V lookup: CDR1 SGHRS, CDR2 YFSETQ. V was pared by 3 bases and J by 7 bases, with 16 bases of the junction left unmatched. This CDR3 spans 16 amino acids.

The chain carries TRBV5-1 and TRBJ1-1; 7 nucleotides line up with TRBD1. The CDR3 is 15 residues long. The V gene's germline CDR1 is SGHRS and CDR2 YFSETQ. The V segment lost 3 bases and the J segment 2 bases; nucleotides outside the gene matches: 7. The CDR3 loop is CASSWGTASNTEAFF. CDR3 bases: TGCGCCAGCAGCTGGGGGACAGCTTCTAACACTGAAGCTTTCTTT. Using reference TRBV5-1 and TRBJ1-1 for the parts outside the CDR3, the full variable domain is KAGVTQTPRYLIKTRGQQVTLSCSPISGHRSVSWYQQTPGQGLQFLFEYFSETQRNKGNFPGRFSGRQFSNSRSEMNVSTLELGDSALYLCASSWGTASNTEAFFGQGTRLTVV.

V and J are TRBV10-3 and TRBJ2-1, with a weak D call TRBD1 (5 bases). The germline gives CDR1 ENHRY, CDR2 SYGVKD. V was trimmed by 3 bases and J by 4 bases, leaving 16 bases between them. CDR3 length: 16 residues. The CDR3 sequence: CAISDPRQRGYNEQFF. CDR3 bases: TGTGCCATCAGTGATCCCAGACAGAGAGGATACAATGAGCAGTTCTTC.

V is TRBV7-9 and J is TRBJ1-2, with 8 bases identical to TRBD1. The V segment lost 1 base and the J segment 7 bases; nucleotides outside the gene matches: 5. Germline lookup yields CDR1 SEHNR and CDR2 FQNEAQ (reference sequence). The CDR3 contains 14 residues. CDR3 bases: TGTGCCAGCAGCTTAGACAGGGGGTTCGGTGGCTACACCTTC. Translation gives CASSLDRGFGGYTF.

This chain links TRBV2 with TRBJ1-1, with TRBD1 matching over 10 bases. The junction had 6 bases not matched to a gene; V was cut back by 6 bases and J by 5 bases. Germline-derived CDR1 and CDR2 are SNHLY and FYNNEI. The CDR3 is 14 amino acids. The CDR3 is CASSRDRGRTEAFF. The DNA of the CDR3 is TGTGCCAGCAGCCGGGACAGGGGTCGGACTGAAGCTTTCTTT.

The V call is TRBV27, the J call TRBJ2-7; D remains ambiguous. Germline CDR1 and CDR2: MNHEY and SMNVEV (reference sequence). This CDR3 spans 14 amino acids. The V end lost 3 bases, the J end lost 4 bases, and 13 bases lay between the germline ends. This CDR3 reads CASSFTTPPYEQYF. DNA for the CDR3: TGTGCCAGCAGTTTCACAACACCACCTTACGAGCAGTACTTC.

The chain joins TRBV6-4 to TRBJ1-1; 7 bases map to TRBD1. Germline V CDR1 and CDR2: MRHNA, SNTAGT. The CDR3 covers 13 residues. V was pared by 5 bases and J by 3 bases, with 3 bases of the junction left unmatched. CDR3 loop: CASSPGQDTEAFF. CDR3 sequence (DNA): TGTGCCAGCAGTCCCGGACAGGACACTGAAGCTTTCTTT.

CDR3 in DNA: TGTGCCATCAGGGGGGGTTCGGATACGCAGTATTTT. It codes for CAIRGGSDTQYF. The V call is TRBV10-3, the J call TRBJ2-3, with D maybe TRBD2 (6 bases). Germline V CDR1 and CDR2: ENHRY, SYGVKD. The CDR3 is 12 residues long. V was pared by 6 bases and J by 6 bases, with 10 bases between.

For the CDR3, the DNA is TGTGCCAGCAGACCAGTCGAGACCCAGTACTTC. This translates into CASRPVETQYF. The J gene is TRBJ2-5, the V gene TRBV2; D is unresolved. Trimming shortened V by 6 bases and J by 5 bases, and 7 bases separated the two germline ends. The CDR3 is 11 residues long. Germline CDR1 reads SNHLY; CDR2 reads FYNNEI.

The J gene is TRBJ2-7, the V gene TRBV28; tentative D call: TRBD2 (5 bases). Trimming left V 4 bases short and J 4 bases short, with 20 bases between. The CDR3 covers 16 residues. CDR1 MDHEN and CDR2 SYDVKM come from the germline V gene. This CDR3 reads CASSSARVGGGYEQYF. The CDR3, as DNA: TGTGCCAGCAGTTCCGCTCGGGTGGGCGGAGGATACGAGCAGTACTTC.

This chain connects TRBV3-1 (or the pseudogene TRBV3-2) to TRBJ1-3; the D is unclear. CDR1 is LGHDT and CDR2 is YNNKEL in the germline V gene (reference sequence). The CDR3 consists of 15 residues. V dropped 2 bases and J dropped 2 bases, with 10 bases sitting between them. CDR3 amino acids: CASSQPAGTGNTIYF. DNA for the CDR3: TGTGCCAGCAGCCAACCGGCGGGAACTGGAAACACCATATATTTT.

The rearrangement links TRBV10-3 to TRBJ2-3; D is possibly TRBD1 (5 bases). Trimming took off 6 bases at V and 0 bases at J, with 13 bases between the two ends. The length of the CDR3 is 15 residues. Germline CDR1 is ENHRY and CDR2 is SYGVKD. CDR3 residues: CAIRLAQGSTDTQYF. Here the CDR3 DNA reads TGTGCCATCAGATTAGCCCAGGGTAGCACAGATACGCAGTATTTT.

The V call is TRBV18, the J call TRBJ2-1; perhaps TRBD2 as D (7 bases). From germline, CDR1 is KGHSH and CDR2 LQKENI. V was clipped by 0 bases and J by 5 bases, with 14 bases between them. This CDR3 is 16 amino acids long. CDR3 sequence: CASSPPGGAIHNEQFF. The CDR3 DNA is TGTGCCAGCTCACCACCTGGGGGGGCGATCCACAATGAGCAGTTCTTC.

The CDR3 protein is CASSPSGLINQPQHF. Written as DNA, the CDR3 is TGTGCCAGCTCACCGAGCGGACTGATCAATCAGCCCCAGCATTTT. The chain links TRBV18 to TRBJ1-5; no reliable D call. This CDR3 comprises 15 residues. From germline, CDR1 is KGHSH and CDR2 LQKENI. The V end lost 3 bases, the J end lost 3 bases, and 12 bases lay between the germline ends. The full variable domain, completed using reference TRBV18 and TRBJ1-5, is NAGVMQNPRHLVRRRGQEARLRCSPMKGHSHVYWYRQLPEEGLKFMVYLQKENIIDESGMPKERFSAEFPKEGPSILRIQQVVRGDSAAYFCASSPSGLINQPQHFGDGTRLSIL.

This clone was seen just once. The rearrangement links TRBV5-1 to TRBJ2-2, with D maybe TRBD2 (6 bases). The CDR3 is 15 residues long. Germline CDR1 reads SGHRS; CDR2 reads YFSETQ. V was trimmed by 5 bases and J by 5 bases, leaving 16 bases between them. The CDR3 sequence: CASRPAGLQTGELFF. The CDR3 nucleotides read TGCGCCAGCAGACCCGCGGGACTTCAGACCGGGGAGCTGTTTTTT.

The chain uses TRBV19 and TRBJ1-1; D perhaps matches TRBD1 (6 bases). The CDR3 sequence is 15 residues long. V lost 4 bases and J lost 5, with 17 bases in between. Germline CDR1 LNHDA, CDR2 SQIVND (reference sequence). The CDR3 DNA sequence: TGTGCCAGTAGTAAAGGGGGGGGGCGATGGACTGAAGCTTTCTTT. Translation gives CASSKGGGRWTEAFF.

The rearrangement joins TRBV11-3 to TRBJ2-2, with TRBD2 matching over 10 bases. After removal of 5 bases from V and 4 bases from J, the junction contained 4 bases not matched to a gene. Germline CDR1 SGHNT, CDR2 YENEEA. The CDR3 runs 15 residues. This chain's CDR3 is CASSRGLAFTGELFF. In DNA, the CDR3 is TGTGCCAGCAGCCGGGGACTAGCGTTCACCGGGGAGCTGTTTTTT.